This TCR beta chain is from a study of beta chain features in type 1 diabetes. The V and J ends lost 4 bases and 6 bases respectively, with 10 bases between them. This CDR3 is 13 amino acids long. Germline loops: CDR1 SGDLS, CDR2 YYNGEE. Study-level results: It was not settled here whether HLA type affects TCRB rearrangement. Among all four CD4+ subsets, Type 1 diabetes patients had TCRB CDR3s that were moderately but significantly shorter.

The entirety of the isolated RNA underwent reverse transcription, so expressed TCRB transcripts were sequenced. TCRdb's copy holds only in-frame clones and misses some; the assay was immunoSEQ multiplex PCR. The repertoire holds hundreds of thousands of clones, roughly 13% seen once, with nearly 0.04% in the top ten. This clone was seen more than once but under ten times. No antigen is known for it. The sample comprised naive CD4+ T cells from blood. The receptor's source is a man between 18 and 35 years old with type 1 diabetes. The V call is TRBV9, the J call TRBJ2-2; D not certain. The CDR3 coding sequence is TGTGCCAGCAGCTCTCCGGGTTCCGGGGAGCTGTTTTTT. It yields the protein CASSSPGSGELFF.